This T cell receptor (beta chain) was observed in a study of vaccination effects on CD4 cells after COVID-19. Study-wide background: They grew two million PBMC in each well, adding about 10 IU/ml IL-2 and around 9.6 ug/ml peptides.

Libraries were prepared by immunoSEQ multiplex PCR; TCRdb keeps only in-frame clonotypes and omits some of them. The sample includes some 50,000 clones, around 76% seen only once; the top ten take around 7.9%. This CDR3 has 13 residues. V lost 6 bases and J lost 5, with 13 bases in between. The authors isolated CD4+ T cells after ten to eleven days of culture. This person's SARS-CoV-2 infection, confirmed by PCR, occurred between March and December 2020. On this clone itself: The antigen is undetermined.

The chain links TRBV12-3 or TRBV12-4 to TRBJ2-5; tentative D call: TRBD1 (6 bases). The receptor's source is a human donor who had a prior SARS-CoV-2 infection. The sample was CD4+ T cells from PBMCs cultured without peptide, taken before COVID-19 vaccination. For the CDR3, the DNA is TGTGCCAGCAGCCCCCCAGGGGTGGAGACCCAGTACTTC. It specifies CASSPPGVETQYF.